This T cell receptor (beta chain) was sequenced in a study of early T cells in non-severe SARS-CoV-2 infection. Study details: Chains were not paired, and sequencing was done on bulk RNA from unsorted whole blood.

In its sample, this clonotype was seen many times. Each CDR3 protein gets one entry after TCRdb re-called the 5' RACE reads with MiXCR. The sample contains some 66,000 distinct CDR3 sequences, around 9% of which appear only once. There are 14 residues in the CDR3. V was cut by 2 bases and J by 4 bases, with 15 bases left in between. Germline V lookup: CDR1 DFQATT, CDR2 SNEGSKA (reference sequence). The chain uses TRBV20-1 and TRBJ2-7; possibly TRBD1 or TRBD2 for D (6 bases each). The receptor's source is an adult who was a healthcare worker with PCR-confirmed SARS-CoV-2 infection or an uninfected control (not recorded which). The sample was whole blood. CDR3 nucleotides: TGCAGTGCTAGAAGGGGGGCACCTTGGTACGAGCAGTACTTC. It codes for CSARRGAPWYEQYF.